Presented here are 31 T cell receptor beta chains from one specimen sequenced in a study of blood T cell repertoires in COVID-19. TCRdb's table, derived via immunoSEQ multiplex PCR, lists solely in-frame clones and lacks some. The sample lists around 210,000 clones, nearly 90% seen once, with 18% in the top ten. Sequenced input: peripheral blood. The source is a man aged 45 to 65 with COVID-19, enrolled during active disease.

The chain joins TRBV6-5 to TRBJ2-2, with 8 nucleotides matching TRBD2. Germline lookup yields CDR1 MNHEY and CDR2 SVGAGI. The J segment lost 4 bases and the V segment lost 6 bases, leaving 7 bases of the junction unmatched. The CDR3 has 15 amino acids. CDR3 coding DNA: TGTGCCAGCAGGGCGGGAGGATTAGGCACCGGGGAGCTGTTTTTT. It encodes CASRAGGLGTGELFF.

This clone showed up just a few times. The CDR3 is CASSRTKTGGAASPLHF. CDR3 coding DNA: TGTGCCAGCAGTCGGACGAAAACAGGGGGAGCGGCTTCACCCCTCCACTTT. The gene calls are TRBV6-6 and TRBJ1-6, with 8 bases lining up with TRBD1. The CDR3 is 17 amino acids. Germline CDR1 is MNHNY and CDR2 is SVGAGI (reference sequence). V trimming: 5 bases; J trimming: 9 bases; junction bases outside the gene matches: 15.

V gene TRBV2 combines with J gene TRBJ2-7; 9 bases line up with TRBD1. The germline V gene encodes CDR1 SNHLY and CDR2 FYNNEI. This CDR3 has 14 amino acids. Unmatched junction bases numbered 5, after V lost 4 bases and J lost 4 bases. As DNA, the CDR3 is TGTGCCAGCAGTGCCCCGGACAGGGGTTACGAGCAGTACTTC. Translating it yields CASSAPDRGYEQYF. Variable domain in full (rest from reference TRBV2 and TRBJ2-7): EPEVTQTPSHQVTQMGQEVILRCVPISNHLYFYWYRQILGQKVEFLVSFYNNEISEKSEIFDDQFSVERPDGSNFTLKIRSTKLEDSAMYFCASSAPDRGYEQYFGPGTRLTVT.

This clone was observed a few times. The chain recombines TRBV2 with TRBJ2-6; D remains ambiguous. Trimming took 7 bases from V and 2 from J, leaving 12 bases between them. This CDR3 spans 15 amino acids. Germline V gene data show CDR1 as SNHLY and CDR2 as FYNNEI. Here the CDR3 reads CASTLWSTGANVLTF. DNA of the CDR3: TGTGCCAGCACCCTTTGGAGTACTGGGGCCAACGTCCTGACTTTC.

This clone was picked up one time. V and J are TRBV29-1 and TRBJ2-5, with TRBD2 identical over 7 bases. The germline gives CDR1 SQVTM, CDR2 ANQGSEA. J gave up 4 bases and V 7 bases, and 15 bases lay outside the gene matches. This CDR3 is built from 15 residues. The CDR3 here is CSGIKGGQSRETQYF. The CDR3 nucleotides read TGCAGCGGGATCAAGGGAGGGCAGTCCCGAGAGACCCAGTACTTC.

The V gene is TRBV5-1, the J gene TRBJ2-3, with a possible D match to TRBD2 (6 bases). Germline V gene lookup returns CDR1 SGHRS and CDR2 YFSETQ. V was pared by 7 bases and J by 0 bases, with 12 bases between. The CDR3 has 14 amino acids. CDR3 loop: CASARGTSTDTQYF. Written as DNA, the CDR3 is TGCGCCAGCGCTCGGGGGACTAGCACAGATACGCAGTATTTT.

The rearrangement joins TRBV2 to TRBJ2-5; D perhaps matches TRBD2 (7 bases). This CDR3 comprises 13 residues. Germline CDR1 is SNHLY and CDR2 is FYNNEI. V lost 11 bases, J lost 5 bases, and 18 bases lay in between. The CDR3 sequence is CAQTPGGRETQYF. In DNA form, the CDR3 reads TGTGCCCAAACCCCGGGGGGCCGGGAGACCCAGTACTTC.

This rearrangement joins TRBV5-4 to TRBJ2-2; 15 bases map to TRBD2. The germline V gene encodes CDR1 SGHNT and CDR2 YYREEE (reference sequence). CDR3 length equals 17 residues. The junction had 2 bases not matched to a gene; V was cut back by 4 bases and J by 1 base. The CDR3, as DNA: TGTGCCAGCAGCAAGGGACTAGCGGGGGGGAACACCGGGGAGCTGTTTTTT. Protein sequence: CASSKGLAGGNTGELFF.

The chain employs TRBV6-5 and TRBJ1-3; D call uncertain. V lost 6 bases, J lost 0 bases, and 9 bases lay in between. This CDR3 has 14 residues. From germline, CDR1 is MNHEY and CDR2 SVGAGI. This CDR3 reads CASSNDNSGNTIYF. The CDR3 bases are TGTGCCAGCAGCAACGACAACTCTGGAAACACCATATATTTT.

CDR3 protein: CAWSVGGAYNEQFF. CDR3 sequence (DNA): TGTGCCTGGAGTGTAGGGGGAGCCTACAATGAGCAGTTCTTC. This chain links TRBV30 with TRBJ2-1; maybe TRBD1 (6 bases). Trimming left V 0 bases short and J 2 bases short, with 8 bases between. The germline V gene encodes CDR1 GTSNPN and CDR2 SVGIG (reference sequence). This CDR3 comprises 14 residues. Using reference TRBV30 and TRBJ2-1 for the parts outside the CDR3, the full variable domain is SQTIHQWPATLVQPVGSPLSLECTVEGTSNPNLYWYRQAAGRGLQLLFYSVGIGQISSEVPQNLSASRPQDRQFILSSKKLLLSDSGFYLCAWSVGGAYNEQFFGPGTRLTVL.

The J gene is TRBJ2-1, the V gene TRBV11-2, with 9 bases identical to TRBD2. CDR3 length equals 15 residues. CDR1 SGHAT and CDR2 FQNNGV come from the germline V gene. V shed 4 bases, J shed 8 bases, and the junction held 9 bases outside the gene matches. Here the CDR3 DNA reads TGTGCCAGCAGCTCAGGACTAGCGAAAGCCCATGAGCAGTTCTTC. Amino acids: CASSSGLAKAHEQFF.

A word on this clone: This CDR3 fails to terminate in the conserved phenylalanine or tryptophan, so it likely reflects a read error. Because the CDR3's place on the DNA is in doubt, the DNA is left out and the CDR3 is given as listed by TCRdb. The rearrangement uses TRBV6-5 and TRBJ1-2; the table's D call, TRBD1, was not checked against the DNA. Germline lookup yields CDR1 MNHEY and CDR2 SVGAGI. Counting both end residues, the CDR3 totals 15 amino acids. CDR3 protein: CASTRSGELRLWLHL.

The chain combines TRBV5-6 with TRBJ2-1, with D tentatively TRBD2 (5 bases). V dropped 3 bases and J dropped 2 bases, with 6 bases sitting between them. Per the germline V gene, CDR1 is SGHDT and CDR2 is YYEEEE. CDR3 length equals 13 residues. The CDR3 coding sequence is TGTGCCAGCAGCTCCGGGACCTACAATGAGCAGTTCTTC. Amino acid sequence: CASSSGTYNEQFF. The full variable domain, in which reference TRBV5-6 and TRBJ2-1 provide the parts outside the CDR3, is DAGVTQSPTHLIKTRGQQVTLRCSPKSGHDTVSWYQQALGQGPQFIFQYYEEEERQRGNFPDRFSGHQFPNYSSELNVNALLLGDSALYLCASSSGTYNEQFFGPGTRLTVL.

This clone has a handful of counts. V is TRBV6-4 and J is TRBJ2-3, with 8 nucleotides matching TRBD2. J was trimmed by 4 bases and V by 5 bases; bases with no gene match: 8. The germline gives CDR1 MRHNA, CDR2 SNTAGT. CDR3 length equals 15 residues. The CDR3 reads CASSPGLGFPDTQYF. The CDR3 DNA is TGTGCCAGCAGTCCGGGACTAGGGTTTCCAGATACGCAGTATTTT.

This chain links TRBV19 with TRBJ1-2, with 8 bases lining up with TRBD1. The CDR3 has 14 amino acids. The germline CDR1 and CDR2 sequences are LNHDA and SQIVND (reference sequence). The junction had 5 bases not matched to a gene; V was cut back by 6 bases and J by 2 bases. CDR3 sequence: CASSRRQGNYGYTF. In DNA, the CDR3 is TGTGCCAGTAGCCGAAGACAGGGGAACTATGGCTACACCTTC.

The chain links TRBV29-1 to TRBJ1-3, with D unresolved. Germline V lookup: CDR1 SQVTM, CDR2 ANQGSEA. There are 13 residues in the CDR3. V shed 5 bases and J shed 3 bases, with 11 bases lying between them. In nucleotides, the CDR3 is TGCAGCGTTCAACACAGTTTTGGAAACACCATATATTTT. Its protein is CSVQHSFGNTIYF.

The V and J genes are TRBV6-5 and TRBJ2-5, with D possibly matching TRBD2 (6 bases). The germline V gene has CDR1 MNHEY and CDR2 SVGAGI. The V gene lost 7 bases and the J gene lost 4 bases, with 19 bases spanning the gap. The length of the CDR3 is 15 residues. The DNA of the CDR3 is TGTGCCAGCATCGAGGGTGGTCCGGGGGTAGAGACCCAGTACTTC. Its protein product is CASIEGGPGVETQYF.

The V and J genes are TRBV7-8 and TRBJ2-1; D possibly corresponds to TRBD2 (5 bases). CDR1 and CDR2 (germline): SGHVS, FQNEAQ. With 5 bases removed from V and 6 bases from J, the gap between germline ends came to 11 bases. This CDR3 contains 13 residues. CDR3 sequence (DNA): TGTGCCAGCAGCCCAGCAAGCGGCAATGAGCAGTTCTTC. Protein: CASSPASGNEQFF.

This clone occurred once. This chain connects TRBV5-1 to TRBJ2-3; 11 nucleotides line up with TRBD2. From germline, CDR1 is SGHRS and CDR2 YFSETQ. CDR3 length: 16 residues. V was pared by 4 bases and J by 2 bases, with 6 bases of the junction left unmatched. The CDR3 loop reads CASSVLAGGPTDTQYF. DNA for the CDR3: TGCGCCAGCAGCGTCCTAGCGGGAGGACCCACAGATACGCAGTATTTT.

With regard to this clone: Other DNA sequences of this sample code for an identical CDR3. This chain joins TRBV5-1 and TRBJ2-5, with 8 bases lining up with TRBD1. Germline V CDR1 and CDR2: SGHRS, YFSETQ. V dropped 0 bases and J dropped 2; count of bases not matched to a gene: 6. This CDR3 spans 16 amino acids. The CDR3 coding sequence is TGCGCCAGCAGCTTGGCTGGACAGGGAGGTCAAGAGACCCAGTACTTC. Its protein product is CASSLAGQGGQETQYF.

V usage is TRBV28 and J usage is TRBJ2-3, with D perhaps matching TRBD2 (5 bases). Germline V gene sequence: CDR1 MDHEN, CDR2 SYDVKM. V shed 2 bases and J shed 1 base, with 10 bases lying between them. This CDR3 is 15 amino acids long. The DNA of the CDR3 is TGTGCCAGCAGTTTAGTCGGGGTTCGCACAGATACGCAGTATTTT. Translation: CASSLVGVRTDTQYF.

The CDR3 nucleotides read TGTGCCAGCAGGGGGACAGGGGCCTCCTACGAGCAGTACTTC. It yields the protein CASRGTGASYEQYF. The V call is TRBV2, the J call TRBJ2-7; 10 nucleotides line up with TRBD1. Germline-derived CDR1 and CDR2 are SNHLY and FYNNEI. V trimming: 6 bases; J trimming: 0 bases; junction bases outside the gene matches: 2. CDR3 length equals 14 residues. Using reference TRBV2 and TRBJ2-7 for the parts outside the CDR3, the full variable domain is EPEVTQTPSHQVTQMGQEVILRCVPISNHLYFYWYRQILGQKVEFLVSFYNNEISEKSEIFDDQFSVERPDGSNFTLKIRSTKLEDSAMYFCASRGTGASYEQYFGPGTRLTVT.

This clone was counted a few times. The DNA of the CDR3 is TGTGCCAGCAGTGAAGCCAGGGGCGGTTCACCCCTCCACTTT. Protein product: CASSEARGGSPLHF. This chain links TRBV2 with TRBJ1-6; D may be TRBD1 (6 bases). Germline values: CDR1 SNHLY, CDR2 FYNNEI. The CDR3 spans 14 residues. With 0 bases removed from V and 9 bases from J, the gap between germline ends came to 9 bases.

The V call is TRBV19, the J call TRBJ1-5; 7 positions match TRBD1. CDR3 length: 15 residues. V trimming: 4 bases; J trimming: 0 bases; junction bases outside the gene matches: 3. Germline lookup yields CDR1 LNHDA and CDR2 SQIVND (reference sequence). The chain's CDR3 is CASSTGDSSNQPQHF. CDR3 nucleotide sequence: TGTGCCAGTAGTACCGGGGACAGTAGCAATCAGCCCCAGCATTTT.

This clone came up once. This chain joins TRBV5-1 and TRBJ2-7; 10 positions match TRBD1. Trimming cost V 0 bases and J 4 bases; bases outside gene matches: 4. The CDR3 has 15 residues. Germline-derived CDR1 and CDR2 are SGHRS and YFSETQ. In DNA, the CDR3 is TGCGCCAGCAGCTTGGGGACAGGGGGTTCGTACGAGCAGTACTTC. It is translated as CASSLGTGGSYEQYF.

This clone was seen just once. The chain carries TRBV6-2 or TRBV6-3 and TRBJ1-6; 10 nucleotides match TRBD1. Germline CDR1 and CDR2: MNHEY and SVGEGT. The CDR3 extends over 16 amino acids. V lost 6 bases and J lost 6; bases outside the gene matches: 8. In DNA, the CDR3 is TGTGCCAGCAGCCAGACAGGGGGCTTTGGTAATTCACCCCTCCACTTT. It yields the protein CASSQTGGFGNSPLHF.

As for this clone: Mismatch with germline at one junction end may stem from a read error. V gene TRBV5-6 combines with J gene TRBJ2-7, with a possible D match to TRBD1 (5 bases). This CDR3 has 13 residues. Germline values: CDR1 SGHDT, CDR2 YYEEEE. The CDR3: CASSFSAPGRANF. The CDR3 DNA reads TGTGCCAGCAGCTTTTCAGCCCCCGGCAGGGCAAACTTC. Supplemented by reference TRBV5-6 and TRBJ2-7, the full variable domain reads DAGVTQSPTHLIKTRGQQVTLRCSPKSGHDTVSWYQQALGQGPQFIFQYYEEEERQRGNFPDRFSGHQFPNYSSELNVNALLLGDSALYLCASSFSAPGRANFGPGTRLTVT.

The genes are TRBV4-2 and TRBJ1-4; 10 bases line up with TRBD1. V shed 0 bases and J 8 bases; nucleotides not matched to a gene: 6. Germline CDR1 reads LGHNA; CDR2 reads YNFKEQ. This CDR3 has 16 residues. CDR3 sequence: CASSQDGTGEWEKLFF. CDR3 bases: TGTGCCAGCAGCCAAGACGGGACAGGGGAGTGGGAAAAACTGTTTTTT.

The chain carries TRBV5-1 and TRBJ1-6; D is possibly TRBD1 (6 bases). Trimming took 6 bases from V and 6 from J, leaving 16 bases between them. The CDR3 length is 15 residues. Germline V CDR1 and CDR2: SGHRS, YFSETQ. The DNA of the CDR3 is TGCGCCAGCACCCTAACAGGGTTTGGTAATTCACCCCTCCACTTT. Translated, it gives CASTLTGFGNSPLHF.

The CDR3 here is CAWRGLAGGYEQYF. CDR3 sequence (DNA): TGTGCCTGGCGGGGACTAGCGGGAGGCTACGAGCAGTACTTC. The gene calls are TRBV30 and TRBJ2-7; 15 nucleotides agree with TRBD2. The CDR3 totals 14 residues. V lost 5 bases and J lost 3; bases outside the gene matches: 2. Germline V gene sequence: CDR1 GTSNPN, CDR2 SVGIG (reference sequence).

The gene calls are TRBV27 and TRBJ2-1; 8 bases align to TRBD1. Germline V gene data show CDR1 as MNHEY and CDR2 as SMNVEV (reference sequence). V dropped 2 bases and J dropped 3; count of bases not matched to a gene: 6. The CDR3 contains 16 residues. The CDR3 protein is CASSLSPGQGYNEQFF. CDR3 sequence (DNA): TGTGCCAGCAGTTTAAGCCCCGGACAGGGCTACAATGAGCAGTTCTTC.